This T cell receptor beta chain was obtained from a study of control samples from healthy donors and cancer patients (dated by TCRdb to 2018 to 2021). Note on this clone: Which antigen it targets is not known. No much larger clone exists at a distance of one base, and base qualities are not known.

The CDR3 numbers 15 residues from cysteine through phenylalanine. Just the 45-base CDR3 DNA is kept, in frame starting at base 1. The junction shows trimming of 3 bases on V and 3 bases on J, plus 12 bases between the germline ends. CDR1 is given as MDHEN and CDR2 as SYDVKM, both from the germline V gene. Libraries were made using the immunoSEQ multiplex PCR assay. Here the immuneACCESS table is served through TCRdb, limited to in-frame sequences with V and J called. Missing clones are a known gap in these copies; in checked studies unresolved V genes cover under half, and the rest lacks a known reason. The sample contains more than 90,000 clones, around 89% of them found a single time. The ten top clones hold under 10% of the sample.

The sequence was obtained from a man aged 25-45 years in good health. The sequenced sample was blood. The sequence joins TRBV28 to TRBJ1-5, with the D gene call left open. The CDR3 reads CASSFFPSANQPQHF. The DNA sequence reads TGTGCCAGCAGTTTTTTTCCCAGCGCCAATCAGCCCCAGCATTTT.